The rows below give T cell receptor beta chains drawn from one sample of a study of Graves' ophthalmopathy and Graves' hyperthyroidism. In TCRdb, the multiplex PCR reads were re-called with MiXCR into one record per CDR3 protein. The data hold hundreds of thousands of distinct CDR3 sequences, with over 20% observed a single time. The material sequenced was peripheral blood. The origin of the receptors is a woman aged 18-30 years with stable Graves' hyperthyroidism. Some clones in this sample may be carry-over from other donors' samples. The CDR3 runs from the conserved cysteine through the conserved F or W. A D gene is named only where the DNA matches it firmly. Rows may omit the clone size; those that give it use once, few, many or a size class.

NA,many,TRBV20-1,14,TRBJ2-7,TGCAGTGCTAGCCCCGGTAATCTCCAATACGAGCAGTACTTC,CSASPGNLQYEQYF
NA,NA,TRBV20-1,13,TRBJ2-6,TGCAGTGCTAGACTACCGGGGGCCAACGTCCTGACTTTC,CSARLPGANVLTF
NA,few,TRBV11-2,15,TRBJ2-5,TGTGCCAGCAGCTTAGCGGGGGGCGAATTGGGGACCCAGTACTTC,CASSLAGGELGTQYF
NA,NA,TRBV28,14,TRBJ1-5,TGTGCCAGCAGTTTGTACAGCCAAAATCAGCCCCAGCATTTT,CASSLYSQNQPQHF
TRBD1,many,TRBV20-1,15,TRBJ2-7,TGCAGTGCTAGCACCCGACAGGGGATTTTCGGGGAGCAGTACTTC,CSASTRQGIFGEQYF
NA,many,TRBV6-1,14,TRBJ1-3,TGTGCCAGTCAGGGCCGATTCTCTGGAAACACCATATATTTT,CASQGRFSGNTIYF
NA,many,TRBV11-2,13,TRBJ2-5,TGTGCCAGCACCGGTCTGGCGGGAGAGACCCAGTACTTC,CASTGLAGETQYF
NA,many,TRBV12-3/TRBV12-4,14,TRBJ1-2,TGTGCCAGCAGCACCCTCGACGGGGGCTATGGCTACACCTTC,CASSTLDGGYGYTF
NA,many,TRBV27,14,TRBJ2-7,TGTGCCAGCAGTTTATCTGCTGGCTCCTACGAGCAGTACTTC,CASSLSAGSYEQYF
NA,many,TRBV2,13,TRBJ2-7,TGTGCCAGCGGAGTGGGAGCACCCTACGAGCAGTACTTC,CASGVGAPYEQYF
NA,NA,TRBV19,13,TRBJ1-1,TGTGCCAGTAGAGAGACAGGACCCCTTGAAGCTTTCTTT,CASRETGPLEAFF
NA,NA,TRBV5-1,15,TRBJ2-4,TGCGCCAGCAGCTTGGTAGCGACGGGCGAAAACATTAAGTACTTC,CASSLVATGENIKYF
TRBD1,many,TRBV7-9,15,TRBJ1-2,TGTGCCAGCAGCTTAGCACCGGGACAGGGGGTTGGCTACACCTTC,CASSLAPGQGVGYTF
TRBD1,few,TRBV7-9,14,TRBJ1-3,TGTGCCAGCAGCTTATGGGACAGGGGAAACACCATATATTTT,CASSLWDRGNTIYF
NA,many,TRBV11-2,12,TRBJ2-2,TGTGCCAGCAGCTTAGATCCCGGGGAGCTGTTTTTT,CASSLDPGELFF
NA,many,TRBV24-1,15,TRBJ1-5,TGTGCCACTAGTGGGCAAGTCCGTGGGAATCAGCCCCAGCATTTT,CATSGQVRGNQPQHF
NA,few,TRBV20-1,13,TRBJ2-2,TGCAGTGCTAACGGGGGGAACACCGGGGAGCTGTTTTTT,CSANGGNTGELFF
NA,many,TRBV4-3,20,TRBJ1-6,TGCGCCAGCAGCCATGAAGACGGTCTTACGCCCTTCGGGAAGAATTCACCCCTCCACTTT,CASSHEDGLTPFGKNSPLHF
NA,many,TRBV12-3/TRBV12-4,15,TRBJ2-7,TGTGCCAGCAGTTTGGGCCAGCCCCTGGCCTACGAGCAGTACTTC,CASSLGQPLAYEQYF
NA,NA,TRBV12-3/TRBV12-4,13,TRBJ1-5,TGTGCCAGCAGTACTGGACAGTTCCAGCCCAAGCATTTT,CASSTGQFQPKHF
NA,NA,TRBV18,14,TRBJ2-7,TGTGCCAGCTCCCTAAATGGCGGAACATACGAGCAGTACTTC,CASSLNGGTYEQYF
NA,many,TRBV5-6,15,TRBJ1-2,TGTGCCAGCAGCTTGGCCTCCAGAGCTAACTATGGCTACACCTTC,CASSLASRANYGYTF
TRBD1,many,TRBV12-3/TRBV12-4,16,TRBJ1-5,TGTGCCAGCAGTCCAATAGACAGGGAAAGAAATCAGCCCCAGCATTTT,CASSPIDRERNQPQHF
NA,NA,TRBV12-3/TRBV12-4,12,TRBJ2-7,TGTGCCAGCAGTTTAAGTAGAGGGGGGCTGTACTTC,CASSLSRGGLYF
NA,many,TRBV20-1,12,TRBJ1-2,TGCAGTGTGAGGAGGTTTTCTGGTGGCTACACCTTC,CSVRRFSGGYTF
NA,few,TRBV19,14,TRBJ1-5,TGTGCCAGTAGTATAGTGGGCAGTGGTCAGCCCCAGCATTTT,CASSIVGSGQPQHF
TRBD2,NA,TRBV5-6,16,TRBJ2-3,TGTGCCAGCAGCTTTAGACTAGCGGGAGGCACAGATACGCAGTATTTT,CASSFRLAGGTDTQYF
NA,NA,TRBV30,15,TRBJ1-2,TGTGCCTGGAGTGTACATGAGTTTGTGTCCTATGGCTACACCTTC,CAWSVHEFVSYGYTF
NA,NA,TRBV6-1,14,TRBJ2-5,TGTGCCAGCAGTGAAGCGGGAGGCTCCCGGACCCAGTACTTC,CASSEAGGSRTQYF
NA,many,TRBV6-2/TRBV6-3,18,TRBJ1-5,TGTGCCAGCACTAAGTTTGGGGGGGCGCTAGGTGGCAATCAGCCCCAGCATTTT,CASTKFGGALGGNQPQHF
NA,NA,TRBV15,15,TRBJ2-5,TGTGCCACCAGCAGAGAAGGCGGCTTGCAAGCGACCCAGTACTTC,CATSREGGLQATQYF
TRBD2,many,TRBV6-2/TRBV6-3,14,TRBJ2-7,TGTGCCAGCCGGGGACTAGCGGTGACCTACGAGCAGTACTTC,CASRGLAVTYEQYF
TRBD2,NA,TRBV6-1,13,TRBJ2-7,TGTGCCGGTCGACTAGCGGGAGGGTATGAGCAGTACTTC,CAGRLAGGYEQYF
NA,many,TRBV6-1,13,TRBJ1-2,TGTGCCAGCAACACCAGGGGCAACTATGGCTACACCTTC,CASNTRGNYGYTF
NA,NA,TRBV6-5,11,TRBJ2-7,TGTGCCAGCAGTACTGATCGGAAGCAGTACTTC,CASSTDRKQYF
NA,many,TRBV12-3/TRBV12-4,14,TRBJ1-5,TGTGCCAGCAGTTCGGGGGGATCCAATCAGCCCCAGCATTTT,CASSSGGSNQPQHF
NA,many,TRBV6-5,13,TRBJ2-7,TGTGCCAGCAAAAAGGGTCAAGACTACGAGCAGTACTTC,CASKKGQDYEQYF
NA,few,TRBV6-1,15,TRBJ2-7,TGTGCCAGCAGGAGGGTAGGGGAAGGAGCCTACGAGCAGTACTTC,CASRRVGEGAYEQYF
TRBD2,few,TRBV4-2,16,TRBJ2-7,TGTGCCAGCAGCCAAGCCCTCTTTAGCGGGAGCGACGAGCAGTACTTC,CASSQALFSGSDEQYF
NA,NA,TRBV12-3/TRBV12-4,14,TRBJ2-7,TGTGCCAGCACCCAAGGGGGGCCCACCTACGAGCAGTACTTC,CASTQGGPTYEQYF
TRBD2,NA,TRBV24-1,16,TRBJ2-5,TGTGCCACCAGTGATCCCACCCTAGCGGGGGTAGAGACCCAGTACTTC,CATSDPTLAGVETQYF
TRBD2,NA,TRBV27,15,TRBJ2-7,TGTGCCAGCAGTTTATGGGTGGGAGGGCCCCACGAGCAGTACTTC,CASSLWVGGPHEQYF
TRBD2,many,TRBV6-5,15,TRBJ2-5,TGTGCCAGCAGTTACTCTTCCGGGGGGGTCGAGACCCAGTACTTC,CASSYSSGGVETQYF
TRBD1,many,TRBV12-3/TRBV12-4,14,TRBJ2-7,TGTGCCAGCCAGGCACGGACAGGGGGCTACGAGCAGTACTTC,CASQARTGGYEQYF
NA,many,TRBV29-1,14,TRBJ1-5,TGCAGCGTAGCAACAGCTAATAGCAATCAGCCCCAGCATTTT,CSVATANSNQPQHF
NA,NA,TRBV6-2/TRBV6-3,15,TRBJ1-6,TGTGCCAGCATGAGACCTTCGAGGAATAATTCACCCCTCCACTTT,CASMRPSRNNSPLHF
NA,NA,TRBV4-2,15,TRBJ2-7,TGTGCCAGCAGCCAAGATGAGGCAGGGGGGTACGAGCAGTACTTC,CASSQDEAGGYEQYF
NA,many,TRBV19,14,TRBJ2-7,TGTGCCAGTAGCCAACAGTGGGACGCCTACGAGCAGTACTTC,CASSQQWDAYEQYF
NA,many,TRBV27,17,TRBJ1-2,TGTGCCAGCAGTGTAGACGGCTCGACAGGATCTAACTATGGCTACACCTTC,CASSVDGSTGSNYGYTF
TRBD1,many,TRBV12-3/TRBV12-4,14,TRBJ1-6,TGTGCCAGCAGTCCGACAGGGTTTAATTCACCCCTCCACTTT,CASSPTGFNSPLHF
NA,many,TRBV15,16,TRBJ1-5,TGTGCCACCAGCACCGAAACGGGCCATAGCAATCAGCCCCAGCATTTT,CATSTETGHSNQPQHF
NA,many,TRBV12-3/TRBV12-4,20,TRBJ1-3,TGTGCCAGCAGTTTAGTTGTTCTGGTGTCGAGGGTAGACCTTGGAAACACCATATATTTT,CASSLVVLVSRVDLGNTIYF
NA,many,TRBV11-1,17,TRBJ2-5,TGTGCCAGCAGCCGTTTAAGAGGGGGAGGGCCTCAAGAGACCCAGTACTTC,CASSRLRGGGPQETQYF
TRBD2,NA,TRBV11-2,16,TRBJ2-7,TGTGCCAGCAGCTTAGTAGGGACTAGCATACTCTACGAGCAGTACTTC,CASSLVGTSILYEQYF
NA,many,TRBV5-1,16,TRBJ1-3,TGCGCCAGCAGCTTGGATGGCAGGGGTTATGGAAACACCATATATTTT,CASSLDGRGYGNTIYF
NA,NA,TRBV28,17,TRBJ2-5,TGTGCCAGCAGTTTACGAGAACGGACCTACTATCAAGAGACCCAGTACTTC,CASSLRERTYYQETQYF